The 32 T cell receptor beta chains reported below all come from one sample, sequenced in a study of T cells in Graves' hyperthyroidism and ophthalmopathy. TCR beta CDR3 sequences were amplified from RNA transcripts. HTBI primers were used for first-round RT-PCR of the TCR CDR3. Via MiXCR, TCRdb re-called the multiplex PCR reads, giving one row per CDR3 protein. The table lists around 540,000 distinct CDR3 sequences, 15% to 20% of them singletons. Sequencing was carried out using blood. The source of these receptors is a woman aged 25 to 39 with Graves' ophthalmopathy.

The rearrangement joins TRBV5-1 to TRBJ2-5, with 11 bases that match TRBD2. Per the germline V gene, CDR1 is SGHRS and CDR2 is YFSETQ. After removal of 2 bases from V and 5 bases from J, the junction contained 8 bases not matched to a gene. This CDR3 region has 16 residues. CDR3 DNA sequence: TGCGCCAGCAGCTTTAGTAGCGGGAGGGCCGAGGAGACCCAGTACTTC. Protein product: CASSFSSGRAEETQYF.

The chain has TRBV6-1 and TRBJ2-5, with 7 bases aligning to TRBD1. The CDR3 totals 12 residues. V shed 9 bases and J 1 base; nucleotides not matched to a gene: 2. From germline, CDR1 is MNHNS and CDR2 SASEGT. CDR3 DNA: TGTGCCAGAAGACAGGGCCAAGAGACCCAGTACTTC. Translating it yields CARRQGQETQYF.

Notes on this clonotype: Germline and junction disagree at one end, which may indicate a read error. The CDR3 DNA sequence: TGTGCCAGCAGTGACCGGGACGGCAATGGAAAACTGTTTTTT. Translation: CASSDRDGNGKLFF. The V gene is TRBV6-2 or TRBV6-3, the J gene TRBJ1-4, with D possibly being TRBD1 (5 bases). CDR3 length: 14 residues. Germline V lookup: CDR1 MNHEY, CDR2 SVGEGT.

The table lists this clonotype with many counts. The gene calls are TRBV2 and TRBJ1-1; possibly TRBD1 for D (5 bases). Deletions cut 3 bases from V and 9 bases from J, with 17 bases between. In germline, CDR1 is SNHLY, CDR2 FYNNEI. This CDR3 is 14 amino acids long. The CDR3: CASSDAGGTLKAFF. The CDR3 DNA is TGTGCCAGCAGTGATGCCGGGGGAACACTGAAAGCTTTCTTT.

DNA of the CDR3: TGTGCCAGCAGCACAACCGGGACTAGCGGGGCAGATGAGCAGTTCTTC. Translation: CASSTTGTSGADEQFF. The chain employs TRBV7-8 and TRBJ2-1, with 13 bases fitting TRBD2. The germline gives CDR1 SGHVS, CDR2 FQNEAQ. The CDR3 loop spans 16 amino acids. V dropped 5 bases and J dropped 8; count of bases not matched to a gene: 9. Full variable domain (rest looked up from reference TRBV7-8 and TRBJ2-1): GAGVSQSPRYKVAKRGQDVALRCDPISGHVSLFWYQQALGQGPEFLTYFQNEAQLDKSGLPSDRFFAERPEGSVSTLKIQRTQQEDSAVYLCASSTTGTSGADEQFFGPGTRLTVL.

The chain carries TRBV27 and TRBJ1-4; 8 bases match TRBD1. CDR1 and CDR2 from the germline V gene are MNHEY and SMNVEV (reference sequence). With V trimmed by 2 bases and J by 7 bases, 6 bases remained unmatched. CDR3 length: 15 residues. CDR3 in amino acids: CASSLGQGFREKLFF. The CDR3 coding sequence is TGTGCCAGCAGTTTAGGACAGGGATTTCGTGAAAAACTGTTTTTT.

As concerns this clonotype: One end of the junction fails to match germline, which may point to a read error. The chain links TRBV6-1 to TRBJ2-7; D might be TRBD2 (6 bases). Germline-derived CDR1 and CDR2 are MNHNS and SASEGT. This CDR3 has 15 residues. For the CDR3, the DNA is TGTGCCAGCAGTGAAAGGGAGGTGGACCCCTACGGGCAGTACTTC. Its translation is CASSEREVDPYGQYF.

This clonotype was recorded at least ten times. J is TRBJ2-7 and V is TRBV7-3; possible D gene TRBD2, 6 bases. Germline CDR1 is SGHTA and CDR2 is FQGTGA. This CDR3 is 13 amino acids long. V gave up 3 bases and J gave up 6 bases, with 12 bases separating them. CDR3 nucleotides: TGTGCCAGCAGCTTGACGGGACTGTCCGAGCAGTACTTC. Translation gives CASSLTGLSEQYF.

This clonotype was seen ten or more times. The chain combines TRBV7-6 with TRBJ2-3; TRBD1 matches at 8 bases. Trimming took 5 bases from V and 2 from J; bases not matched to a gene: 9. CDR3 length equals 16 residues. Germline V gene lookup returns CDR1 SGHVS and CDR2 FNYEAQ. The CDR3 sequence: CASSLTGQGSTDTQYF. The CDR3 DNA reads TGTGCCAGCAGCCTGACCGGACAGGGCTCCACAGATACGCAGTATTTT.

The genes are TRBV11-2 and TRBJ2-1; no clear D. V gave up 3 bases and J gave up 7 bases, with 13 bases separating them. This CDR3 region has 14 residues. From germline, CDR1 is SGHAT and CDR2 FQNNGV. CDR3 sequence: CASSLISGGNEQFF. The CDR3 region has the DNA TGTGCCAGCAGCTTGATCTCCGGTGGGAATGAGCAGTTCTTC.

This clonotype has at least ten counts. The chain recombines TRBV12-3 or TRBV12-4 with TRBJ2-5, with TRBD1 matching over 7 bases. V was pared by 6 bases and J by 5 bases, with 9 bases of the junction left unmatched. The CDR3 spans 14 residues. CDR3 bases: TGTGCCAGCAGCGAGACAGGGACGCGGGAGACCCAGTACTTC. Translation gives CASSETGTRETQYF.

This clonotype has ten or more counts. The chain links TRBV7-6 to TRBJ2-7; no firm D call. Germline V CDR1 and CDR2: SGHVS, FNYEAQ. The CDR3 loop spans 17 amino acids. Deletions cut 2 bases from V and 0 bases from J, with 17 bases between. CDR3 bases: TGTGCCAGCAGCTTAACGGCTGGCGGCGTAAGCTCCTACGAGCAGTACTTC. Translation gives CASSLTAGGVSSYEQYF. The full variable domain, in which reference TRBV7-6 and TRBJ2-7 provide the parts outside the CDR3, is GAGVSQSPRYKVTKRGQDVALRCDPISGHVSLYWYRQALGQGPEFLTYFNYEAQQDKSGLPNDRFSAERPEGSISTLTIQRTEQRDSAMYRCASSLTAGGVSSYEQYFGPGTRLTVT.

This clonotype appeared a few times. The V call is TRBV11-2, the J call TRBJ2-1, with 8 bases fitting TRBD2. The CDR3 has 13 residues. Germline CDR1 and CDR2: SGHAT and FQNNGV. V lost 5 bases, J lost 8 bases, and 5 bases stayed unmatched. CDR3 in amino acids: CASSPAGEDEQFF. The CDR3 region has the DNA TGTGCCAGCAGCCCAGCGGGAGAGGATGAGCAGTTCTTC.

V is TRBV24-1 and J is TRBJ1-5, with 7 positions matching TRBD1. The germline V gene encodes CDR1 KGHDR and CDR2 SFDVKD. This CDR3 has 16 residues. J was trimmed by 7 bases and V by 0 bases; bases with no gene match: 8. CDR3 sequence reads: CATSDLGQGVGQPQHF. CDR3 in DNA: TGTGCCACCAGTGATTTGGGGCAGGGGGTAGGGCAGCCCCAGCATTTT.

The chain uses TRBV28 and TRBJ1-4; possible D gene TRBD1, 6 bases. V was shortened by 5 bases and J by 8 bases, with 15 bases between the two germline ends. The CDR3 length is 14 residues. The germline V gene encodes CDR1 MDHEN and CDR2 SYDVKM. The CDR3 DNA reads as TGTGCCAGCAGTCTACAGGGTAACACAGAAAAACTGTTTTTT. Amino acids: CASSLQGNTEKLFF. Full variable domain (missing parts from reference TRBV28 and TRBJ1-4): DVKVTQSSRYLVKRTGEKVFLECVQDMDHENMFWYRQDPGLGLRLIYFSYDVKMKEKGDIPEGYSVSREKKERFSLILESASTNQTSMYLCASSLQGNTEKLFFGSGTQLSVL.

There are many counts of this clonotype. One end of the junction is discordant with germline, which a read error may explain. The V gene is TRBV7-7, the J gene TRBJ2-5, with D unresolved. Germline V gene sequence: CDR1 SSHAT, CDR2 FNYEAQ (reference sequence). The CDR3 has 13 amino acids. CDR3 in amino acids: CASSLEVYETQYF. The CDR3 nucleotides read TGTGCTAGCAGCTTAGAAGTTTATGAGACCCAGTACTTC. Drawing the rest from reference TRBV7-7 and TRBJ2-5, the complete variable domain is GAGVSQSPRYKVTKRGQDVTLRCDPISSHATLYWYQQALGQGPEFLTYFNYEAQPDKSGLPSDRFSAERPEGSISTLTIQRTEQRDSAMYRCASSLEVYETQYFGPGTRLLVL.

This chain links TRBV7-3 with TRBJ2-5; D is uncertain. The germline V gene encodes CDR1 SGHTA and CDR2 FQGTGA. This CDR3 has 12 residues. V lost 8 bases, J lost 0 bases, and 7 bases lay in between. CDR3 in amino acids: CASGENQETQYF. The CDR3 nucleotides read TGTGCCAGCGGAGAGAACCAAGAGACCCAGTACTTC.

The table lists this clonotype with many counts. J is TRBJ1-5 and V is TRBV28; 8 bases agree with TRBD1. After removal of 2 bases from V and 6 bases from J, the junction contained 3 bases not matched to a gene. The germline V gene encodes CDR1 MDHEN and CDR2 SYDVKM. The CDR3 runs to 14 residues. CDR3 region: CASSLDRGSQPQHF. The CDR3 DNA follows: TGTGCCAGCAGTTTAGACAGGGGAAGTCAGCCCCAGCATTTT.

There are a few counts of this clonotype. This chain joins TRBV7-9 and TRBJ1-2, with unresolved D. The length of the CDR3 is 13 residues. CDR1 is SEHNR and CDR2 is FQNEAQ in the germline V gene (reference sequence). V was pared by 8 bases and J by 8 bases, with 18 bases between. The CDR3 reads CASEPLPSMGYTF. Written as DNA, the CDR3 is TGTGCCAGCGAACCCCTGCCGTCTATGGGCTACACCTTC.

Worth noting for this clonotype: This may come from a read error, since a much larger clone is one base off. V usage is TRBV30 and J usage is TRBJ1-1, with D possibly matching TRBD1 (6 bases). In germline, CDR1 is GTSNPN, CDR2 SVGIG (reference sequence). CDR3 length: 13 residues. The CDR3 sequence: CVWSGGQSRSAFF. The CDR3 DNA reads TGTGTCTGGAGTGGGGGACAAAGTCGAAGCGCTTTCTTT.

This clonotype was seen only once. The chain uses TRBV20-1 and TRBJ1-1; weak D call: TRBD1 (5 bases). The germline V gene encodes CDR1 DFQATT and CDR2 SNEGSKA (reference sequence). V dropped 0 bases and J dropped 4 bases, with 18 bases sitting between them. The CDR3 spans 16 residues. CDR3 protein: CSAREPRRGGATEAFF. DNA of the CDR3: TGCAGTGCTAGAGAGCCCCGGAGGGGAGGGGCCACTGAAGCTTTCTTT.

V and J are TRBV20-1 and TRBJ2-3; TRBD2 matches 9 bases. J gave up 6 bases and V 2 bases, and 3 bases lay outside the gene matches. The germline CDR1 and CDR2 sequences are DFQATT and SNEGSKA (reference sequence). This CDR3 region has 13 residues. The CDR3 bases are TGCAGTGCTAGATCCGGACTAGCGGATACGCAGTATTTT. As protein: CSARSGLADTQYF.

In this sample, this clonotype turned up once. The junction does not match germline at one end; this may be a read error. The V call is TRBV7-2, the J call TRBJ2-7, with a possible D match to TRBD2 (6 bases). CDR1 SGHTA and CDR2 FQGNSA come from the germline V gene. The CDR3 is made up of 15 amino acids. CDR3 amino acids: CASSPTGTYPYEQYF. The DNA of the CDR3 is TGCGCCAGCAGCCCCACCGGGACTTACCCCTACGAGCAGTACTTC.

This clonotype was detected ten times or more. CDR3 sequence: CASSPLGLAYNEQFF. Written as DNA, the CDR3 is TGTGCCAGCTCACCATTGGGGCTAGCCTACAATGAGCAGTTCTTC. V usage is TRBV18 and J usage is TRBJ2-1, with D perhaps matching TRBD1 (5 bases). The length of the CDR3 is 15 residues. V dropped 2 bases and J dropped 2 bases, with 10 bases sitting between them. Germline V CDR1 and CDR2: KGHSH, LQKENI.

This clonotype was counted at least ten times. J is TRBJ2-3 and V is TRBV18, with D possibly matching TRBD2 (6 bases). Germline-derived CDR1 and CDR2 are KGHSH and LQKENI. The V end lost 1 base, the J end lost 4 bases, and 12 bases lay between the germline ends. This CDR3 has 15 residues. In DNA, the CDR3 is TGTGCCAGCTCACCACGGACTAACGCGGCAGATACGCAGTATTTT. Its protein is CASSPRTNAADTQYF. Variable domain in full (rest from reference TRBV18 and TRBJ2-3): NAGVMQNPRHLVRRRGQEARLRCSPMKGHSHVYWYRQLPEEGLKFMVYLQKENIIDESGMPKERFSAEFPKEGPSILRIQQVVRGDSAAYFCASSPRTNAADTQYFGPGTRLTVL.

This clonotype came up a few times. The CDR3 reads CSAGRLAGGGEQYF. In DNA form, the CDR3 reads TGCAGTGCTGGTCGACTAGCGGGAGGGGGCGAGCAGTACTTC. This sequence joins TRBV20-1 and TRBJ2-7; 14 nucleotides match TRBD2. Germline V gene lookup returns CDR1 DFQATT and CDR2 SNEGSKA (reference sequence). V lost 5 bases, J lost 6 bases, and 6 bases stayed unmatched. There are 14 residues in the CDR3.

The DNA for the CDR3 is TGCAGTGCTACCGTTAGCGGGAGGGCCAAAGATACGCAGTATTTT. Protein product: CSATVSGRAKDTQYF. The J gene is TRBJ2-3, the V gene TRBV20-1; 11 bases line up with TRBD2. V gave up 4 bases and J gave up 5 bases; unmatched junction bases: 8. The CDR3 totals 15 residues. Per germline, CDR1 DFQATT and CDR2 SNEGSKA (reference sequence).

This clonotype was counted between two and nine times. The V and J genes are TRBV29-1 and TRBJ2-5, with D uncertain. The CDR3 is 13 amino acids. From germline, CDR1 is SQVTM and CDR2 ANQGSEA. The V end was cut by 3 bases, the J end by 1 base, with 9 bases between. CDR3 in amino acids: CSVETLSQETQYF. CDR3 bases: TGCAGCGTTGAGACATTGAGCCAAGAGACCCAGTACTTC.

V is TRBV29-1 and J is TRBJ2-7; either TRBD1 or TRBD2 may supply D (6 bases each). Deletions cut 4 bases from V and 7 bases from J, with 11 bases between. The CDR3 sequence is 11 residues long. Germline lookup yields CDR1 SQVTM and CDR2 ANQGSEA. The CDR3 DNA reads TGCAGCGTTGGAGAGGGGGGAGAGCAGTACTTC. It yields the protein CSVGEGGEQYF.

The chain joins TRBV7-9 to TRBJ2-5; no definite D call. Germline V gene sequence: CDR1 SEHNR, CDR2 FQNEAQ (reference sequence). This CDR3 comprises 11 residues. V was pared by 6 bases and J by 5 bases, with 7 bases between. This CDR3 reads CASRLRETQYF. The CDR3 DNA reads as TGTGCCAGCAGGTTACGGGAGACCCAGTACTTC. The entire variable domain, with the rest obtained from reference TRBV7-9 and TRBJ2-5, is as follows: DTGVSQNPRHKITKRGQNVTFRCDPISEHNRLYWYRQTLGQGPEFLTYFQNEAQLEKSRLLSDRFSAERPKGSFSTLEIQRTEQGDSAMYLCASRLRETQYFGPGTRLLVL.

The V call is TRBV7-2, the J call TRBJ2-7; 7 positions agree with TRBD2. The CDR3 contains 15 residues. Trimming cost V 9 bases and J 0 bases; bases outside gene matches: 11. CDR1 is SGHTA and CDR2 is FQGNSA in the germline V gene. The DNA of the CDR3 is TGTGCCAGTCAGAAGGGGCTAGCGGTCTCCTACGAGCAGTACTTC. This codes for CASQKGLAVSYEQYF.

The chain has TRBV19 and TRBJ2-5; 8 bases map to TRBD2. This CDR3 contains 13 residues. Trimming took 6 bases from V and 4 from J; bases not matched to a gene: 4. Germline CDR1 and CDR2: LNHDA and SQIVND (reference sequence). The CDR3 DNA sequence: TGTGCCAGTAGGACGAGCGGGAGAGAGACCCAGTACTTC. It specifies CASRTSGRETQYF.